The TCR beta chain described here comes from a study of T-cell reconstitution after alpha-beta-depleted transplantation in children. Unique molecular identifiers were used to barcode this TCRbeta library. TCRdb re-analysed the PCR reads in MiXCR, keeping a single row per CDR3 protein. The sample lists about 980,000 distinct CDR3 sequences; 25% to 35% were seen once. CDR1 and CDR2 (germline): DFQATT, SNEGSKA (reference sequence). This CDR3 spans 13 amino acids. V was clipped by 0 bases and J by 1 base, with 1 base between them. The chain carries TRBV20-1 and TRBJ2-6; D is unclear. The TCR originated in a boy younger than two who had a stem cell transplant for SCID, so the T cells may come from the graft donor. The sequencing used PBMCs, mostly from graft donor cells, collected 360 days after TCRalphabeta/CD19-depleted stem cell transplant. The CDR3 DNA is TGCAGTGCTAGAGATTCTGGGGCCAACGTCCTGACTTTC. The encoded protein is CSARDSGANVLTF.